This TCR beta chain derives from a study of blood T cell repertoires in COVID-19. Study-wide context: Sites in the United States, Italy and Spain provided acute and convalescent COVID-19 samples. Sources were T cells, B-cell-depleted T cells, or PBMCs; the material itself was cDNA or gDNA.

Original handling: Nucleated cell number was recorded as an estimate derived from reference gene primer amplification. Libraries were prepared by immunoSEQ multiplex PCR; TCRdb keeps only in-frame clonotypes and omits some of them. The V and J calls and clone size were taken over from that table, and D and trimming were inferred from the DNA. This table holds 190,000 or so clones, 89% found once. The CDR3 covers 15 residues. Germline V gene lookup returns CDR1 MNHNS and CDR2 SASEGT. V gave up 5 bases and J gave up 5 bases, with 19 bases separating them. This receptor was taken from a man aged 35 to 55 with acute or convalescent COVID-19. V is TRBV6-1 and J is TRBJ2-7; D is possibly TRBD1 (6 bases). The sample taken for sequencing was peripheral blood. The CDR3 nucleotides read TGTGCCAGCAGTTCTTACAGGGTTGTGTTGGACGAGCAGTACTTC. Amino acids: CASSSYRVVLDEQYF.